Each of the 14 T cell receptor beta chains below was sequenced from the same sample in a study of response to subunit inactivated influenza vaccine. TCRdb re-called the RT-PCR reads through MiXCR, storing one row per CDR3 protein. The sample lists roughly 780,000 distinct CDR3 sequences, around a sixth occurring once. The source material was PBMCs from blood, sampled around 5 days after vaccination. The receptor source for this set is a man aged 50-60 years who received an inactivated influenza vaccine.

This clonotype turned up a few times. This chain connects TRBV29-1 to TRBJ2-1; TRBD2 aligns across 8 bases. Germline trimming cut 1 base from V and 10 bases from J; bases unmatched to any gene: 6. CDR3 size: 13 residues. CDR1 and CDR2 from the germline V gene are SQVTM and ANQGSEA. In DNA, the CDR3 is TGCAGCGTTGAAGTCACTAGCGGAGACGAGCAGTTCTTC. Encoded protein: CSVEVTSGDEQFF.

The chain links TRBV11-3 to TRBJ2-1; D possibly matches TRBD1 or TRBD2 (6 bases each). V dropped 5 bases and J dropped 6 bases, with 14 bases sitting between them. The CDR3 has 14 residues. CDR1 is SGHNT, CDR2 YENEEA, per germline. Here the CDR3 DNA reads TGTGCCAGCAGCAGGAGTCGGGGGCTCAATGAGCAGTTCTTC. Its protein is CASSRSRGLNEQFF.

This clonotype was found a few times. The rearrangement uses TRBV18 and TRBJ2-7; D ambiguous. Germline CDR1 reads KGHSH; CDR2 reads LQKENI. Trimming took 0 bases from V and 7 from J, leaving 10 bases between them. This CDR3 region has 13 residues. CDR3 DNA: TGTGCCAGCTCACCACCGTCACTGAGGGAGCAGTACTTC. It translates to CASSPPSLREQYF. The entire variable domain, with the rest obtained from reference TRBV18 and TRBJ2-7, is as follows: NAGVMQNPRHLVRRRGQEARLRCSPMKGHSHVYWYRQLPEEGLKFMVYLQKENIIDESGMPKERFSAEFPKEGPSILRIQQVVRGDSAAYFCASSPPSLREQYFGPGTRLTVT.

The V call is TRBV4-2, the J call TRBJ2-3; 10 nucleotides line up with TRBD2. CDR3 length: 20 amino acids. Germline V CDR1 and CDR2: LGHNA, YNFKEQ. V lost 1 base, J lost 0 bases, and 13 bases stayed unmatched. In DNA, the CDR3 is TGTGCCAGCAGCCAAGGGTCAATGAGCGGGAGGGCCACCAGCACAGATACGCAGTATTTT. It specifies CASSQGSMSGRATSTDTQYF.

This clonotype was detected only a few times. V and J are TRBV4-3 and TRBJ2-7; D remains ambiguous. In germline, CDR1 is LGHNA, CDR2 YSLEER. V was cut by 0 bases and J by 6 bases, with 9 bases left in between. This CDR3 spans 13 amino acids. The CDR3 DNA sequence: TGCGCCAGCAGCCAAGAGCAAGGATCCGAGCAGTACTTC. Its protein product is CASSQEQGSEQYF.

This clonotype appeared many times. The chain joins TRBV7-9 to TRBJ2-7, with D uncertain. V was cut by 3 bases and J by 6 bases, with 15 bases left in between. CDR1 is SEHNR, CDR2 FQNEAQ, per germline (reference sequence). This CDR3 comprises 14 residues. In DNA form, the CDR3 reads TGTGCCAGCAGCTTCCTGAACTCCGCCCGCGAGCAGTACTTC. This encodes CASSFLNSAREQYF. Based on the CDR3 plus reference TRBV7-9 and TRBJ2-7, the full variable domain is DTGVSQNPRHKITKRGQNVTFRCDPISEHNRLYWYRQTLGQGPEFLTYFQNEAQLEKSRLLSDRFSAERPKGSFSTLEIQRTEQGDSAMYLCASSFLNSAREQYFGPGTRLTVT.

The V gene is TRBV6-5, the J gene TRBJ1-2; D uncertain. The germline CDR1 and CDR2 sequences are MNHEY and SVGAGI. Trimming removed 0 bases from V and 4 bases from J, with 15 bases in between. The CDR3 runs to 16 residues. Here the CDR3 DNA reads TGTGCCAGCAGTTACTCGATTTTCGGTCGGAGCTATGGCTACACCTTC. Encoded protein: CASSYSIFGRSYGYTF.

This chain joins TRBV6-5 and TRBJ2-5; 7 nucleotides align to TRBD1. The length of the CDR3 is 15 residues. The junction had 6 bases not matched to a gene; V was cut back by 2 bases and J by 3 bases. Germline V lookup: CDR1 MNHEY, CDR2 SVGAGI. CDR3 nucleotides: TGTGCCAGCAGTTACCAAGACAGGGTCGAAGAGACCCAGTACTTC. Its translation is CASSYQDRVEETQYF.

This clonotype has more than one count but fewer than ten. The CDR3 loop reads CATSRDPDSTEAFF. The CDR3 DNA is TGTGCCACCAGCAGAGATCCGGATAGCACTGAAGCTTTCTTT. The V and J genes are TRBV15 and TRBJ1-1, with D unresolved. CDR1 is LNHNV and CDR2 is YYDKDF in the germline V gene (reference sequence). Between the trimmed V and J ends, which lost 0 bases and 4 bases, there was a span of 9 bases. This CDR3 region has 14 residues.

This clonotype turned up a few times. V usage is TRBV4-3 and J usage is TRBJ2-1; no reliable D call. Germline loops: CDR1 LGHNA, CDR2 YSLEER. The CDR3 runs to 15 residues. V was shortened by 0 bases and J by 7 bases, with 13 bases between the two germline ends. CDR3 bases: TGCGCCAGCAGCCAAGATGGAACGGAGAGAAATGAGCAGTTCTTC. Amino acids: CASSQDGTERNEQFF.

This clonotype was counted between two and nine times. The chain uses TRBV6-5 and TRBJ2-7, with 8 bases identical to TRBD2. From germline, CDR1 is MNHEY and CDR2 SVGAGI. Unmatched junction bases numbered 6, after V lost 2 bases and J lost 0 bases. CDR3 length: 16 residues. CDR3 nucleotide sequence: TGTGCCAGCAGTTACCTAGCGGGTAAAAGCTCCTACGAGCAGTACTTC. Protein sequence: CASSYLAGKSSYEQYF.

This chain uses TRBV12-3 or TRBV12-4 with TRBJ1-5; possibly TRBD1 for D (5 bases). The V end was cut by 9 bases, the J end by 4 bases, with 10 bases between. CDR3 length: 12 amino acids. CDR3 nucleotides: TGTGCCAGTCGACAGTTGAATCAGCCCCAGCATTTT. Amino acids: CASRQLNQPQHF.

This clonotype was seen a few times. The chain combines TRBV29-1 with TRBJ2-5, with 7 nucleotides matching TRBD1. CDR1 and CDR2 from the germline V gene are SQVTM and ANQGSEA. This CDR3 is 15 amino acids long. V trimming: 7 bases; J trimming: 0 bases; junction bases outside the gene matches: 11. The CDR3 DNA reads TGCAGCGCCGAGGGACGAGGGGGCGACCAAGAGACCCAGTACTTC. It encodes CSAEGRGGDQETQYF.

The chain has TRBV25-1 and TRBJ2-1; 14 nucleotides match TRBD2. Germline V gene lookup returns CDR1 MGHDK and CDR2 SYGVNS. The V gene end was trimmed by 3 bases and the J gene end by 8 bases; junction bases not matched to a gene: 6. The CDR3 covers 16 residues. This CDR3 reads CASSDSGTSGSDEQFF. In DNA, the CDR3 is TGTGCCAGCAGTGATTCCGGGACTAGCGGGAGTGATGAGCAGTTCTTC.